These T cell receptor beta chains were read from a single sample in a study of shared clonotypes between healthy human individuals. Sequencing used immunoSEQ multiplex PCR; TCRdb keeps in-frame clones, though not all of them. The sample lists roughly 2,500,000 clones, over 85% occurring once. Sequenced material: naive CD4+ T cells from PBMCs. The source of these receptors is a man between 18 and 35 years old in good health. Some clones in this sample may be carry-over from other donors' samples. The CDR3 runs from the conserved cysteine through the conserved F or W. The order of the fields is V gene, J gene, clone size, D gene, CDR3 protein, CDR3 DNA. A D gene is named only where the DNA matches it firmly. Some rows have no size entry. The others give once, few or many, or a class for an expanded clone.

TRBV7-2	TRBJ2-2	.	.	CASSPTGKYGELFF	TGTGCCAGCAGCCCCACAGGGAAATACGGGGAGCTGTTTTTT
TRBV9	TRBJ2-5	once	TRBD1	CASSAPGTGPRQYF	TGTGCCAGCAGCGCCCCCGGGACAGGGCCCCGACAGTACTTC
TRBV5-4	TRBJ2-7	.	TRBD2	CASSLMLAGTYEQYF	TGTGCCAGCAGCTTGATGTTAGCGGGAACCTACGAGCAGTACTTC
TRBV5-1	TRBJ1-4	.	.	CASSQITDGAEKLFF	TGCGCCAGCAGCCAGATAACCGACGGTGCTGAAAAACTGTTTTTT
TRBV5-1	TRBJ1-2	.	TRBD1	CASRVIQGQGLGYTF	TGCGCCAGCAGAGTCATCCAGGGACAGGGACTAGGCTACACCTTC
TRBV7-6	TRBJ2-7	.	TRBD2	CASSSGLAGVGDEQYF	TGTGCCAGCAGCTCGGGACTAGCGGGCGTGGGGGACGAGCAGTACTTC
TRBV28	TRBJ1-4	.	.	CASSSKQGLDEKLFF	TGTGCCAGCAGTTCAAAACAGGGTCTCGATGAAAAACTGTTTTTT
TRBV27	TRBJ2-3	.	TRBD1	CASSLSGTGNTDTQYF	TGTGCCAGCAGTTTATCGGGGACAGGGAACACAGATACGCAGTATTTT
TRBV11-1	TRBJ2-3	.	TRBD2	CASSRASLYTSGVSDTQYF	TGTGCCAGCAGCCGTGCGTCACTTTATACTAGCGGAGTCTCAGATACGCAGTATTTT
TRBV15	TRBJ2-7	.	TRBD2	CATSRDLAGSSYEQYF	TGTGCCACCAGCAGAGATCTAGCGGGGAGCTCCTACGAGCAGTACTTC
TRBV5-5	TRBJ1-3	.	.	CASSLRTETGNTIYF	TGTGCCAGCAGCTTACGGACGGAGACTGGAAACACCATATATTTT
TRBV6-1	TRBJ1-1	.	.	CASSERSTTLMNTEAFF	TGTGCCAGCAGTGAAAGGAGTACCACTCTTATGAACACTGAAGCTTTCTTT